Presented here are 28 T cell receptor beta chains from one specimen sequenced in a study of regulatory T cells in long-lasting Graves disease. Arm-PCR of CDR3 regions and iRepertoire HTBI primers were used to build TCR beta libraries. In TCRdb, the multiplex PCR reads were re-called with MiXCR into one record per CDR3 protein. Among around 320,000 distinct CDR3 sequences, approximately 16% were seen once, and the ten largest hold 30%. Time point reported: newly diagnosed GD, antithyroid drugs for less than 3 months. The TCR library was made from RNA that had been extracted from PBMCs in TRIzol. Separately, the same data were catalogued under a study of T cells in Graves' hyperthyroidism and ophthalmopathy.

Sequences were derived from peripheral blood mononuclear cells (PBMCs), sampled at new diagnosis, from a patient treated with antithyroid drugs. The receptors were gathered from a man between 35 and 55 years old with Graves disease.

The rearrangement links TRBV6-2 or TRBV6-3 to TRBJ2-1, with D perhaps TRBD2 (6 bases). CDR3 length equals 13 residues. V was trimmed by 5 bases and J by 10 bases, leaving 15 bases between them. Germline CDR1 and CDR2: MNHEY and SVGEGT. The CDR3 protein is CASSLNGGREQFF. CDR3 coding DNA: TGTGCCAGCAGTCTTAACGGGGGACGGGAGCAGTTCTTC.

This clonotype was seen more than once but under ten times. One base away lies a much larger clone, so this may be a sequencing read error. This chain joins TRBV15 and TRBJ2-5; 13 bases match TRBD2. Germline-derived CDR1 and CDR2 are LNHNV and YYDKDF (reference sequence). The CDR3 has 15 residues. V gave up 1 base and J gave up 11 bases; unmatched junction bases: 7. CDR3 sequence (DNA): TGTGCCACCAGCAGAGGGACTAGCGGGGGAAATGAGCAGTACTTC. Protein product: CATSRGTSGGNEQYF.

This clonotype was seen more than once but under ten times. This rearrangement joins TRBV7-2 to TRBJ2-1; 8 bases align to TRBD1. The length of the CDR3 is 15 residues. From germline, CDR1 is SGHTA and CDR2 FQGNSA. V gave up 5 bases and J gave up 3 bases; unmatched junction bases: 6. In DNA, the CDR3 is TGTGCCAGCAGCCCCGGCAGGGGGCACTACAATGAGCAGTTCTTC. Protein product: CASSPGRGHYNEQFF.

This clonotype came up many times. The rearrangement links TRBV5-1 to TRBJ2-3, with TRBD2 matching 11 bases. J gave up 2 bases and V 3 bases, and 2 bases lay outside the gene matches. The CDR3 runs to 15 residues. Germline assignment: CDR1 SGHRS and CDR2 YFSETQ. CDR3 nucleotides: TGCGCCAGCAGCTGGACTAGCGGGCTCACAGATACGCAGTATTTT. Translated, it gives CASSWTSGLTDTQYF.

This sequence joins TRBV20-1 and TRBJ2-1; 11 bases agree with TRBD2. The CDR3 has 19 amino acids. The V gene's germline CDR1 is DFQATT and CDR2 SNEGSKA (reference sequence). V lost 0 bases to trimming and J lost 3 bases; unmatched junction nucleotides: 13. CDR3 nucleotide sequence: TGCAGTGCTAGAGATTCCCTATCGACTAGCGGGGATTACTACAATGAGCAGTTCTTC. Translated: CSARDSLSTSGDYYNEQFF.

Only a few counts were recorded for this clonotype. The chain is built from TRBV20-1 and TRBJ2-1, with TRBD2 identical over 13 bases. This CDR3 is built from 15 residues. Germline CDR1 reads DFQATT; CDR2 reads SNEGSKA (reference sequence). V lost 3 bases, J lost 5 bases, and 4 bases stayed unmatched. CDR3 in amino acids: CSARRTSGGHNEQFF. In DNA form, the CDR3 reads TGCAGTGCTAGGAGGACTAGCGGGGGCCACAATGAGCAGTTCTTC.

This clonotype was picked up many times. The chain uses TRBV9 and TRBJ2-3; D is uncertain. The CDR3 runs to 13 residues. Trimming took 7 bases from V and 2 from J, leaving 11 bases between them. Looked up from germline, CDR1 is SGDLS and CDR2 is YYNGEE. CDR3: CASSRFITDTQYF. CDR3 in DNA: TGTGCCAGCTCCCGGTTTATCACAGATACGCAGTATTTT.

This clonotype was counted many times. This chain uses TRBV28 with TRBJ2-3; D tentatively reads TRBD1 or TRBD2 (5 bases each). Germline V gives CDR1 MDHEN, CDR2 SYDVKM. This CDR3 is built from 14 residues. Trimming took 3 bases from V and 6 from J, leaving 13 bases between them. Here the CDR3 DNA reads TGTGCCAGCAGTTTGAGGGACCGAAGGGATACGCAGTATTTT. It specifies CASSLRDRRDTQYF.

The rearrangement uses TRBV4-3 and TRBJ1-3, with 7 bases lining up with TRBD1. The CDR3 sequence is 17 residues long. CDR1 LGHNA and CDR2 YSLEER come from the germline V gene. The V gene end was trimmed by 1 base and the J gene end by 8 bases; junction bases not matched to a gene: 14. CDR3 sequence: CASSQVGMGTVMDTIYF. CDR3 sequence (DNA): TGCGCCAGCAGCCAAGTGGGGATGGGGACAGTGATGGACACCATATATTTT.

This clonotype was seen ten or more times. The genes are TRBV2 and TRBJ2-7; no firm D call. Trimming shortened V by 2 bases and J by 5 bases, and 16 bases separated the two germline ends. This CDR3 has 15 amino acids. The germline gives CDR1 SNHLY, CDR2 FYNNEI. The chain's CDR3 is CASSEYGPLPNEQYF. The DNA of the CDR3 is TGTGCCAGCAGTGAATATGGCCCTCTCCCGAACGAGCAGTACTTC. The whole variable domain, remainder taken from reference TRBV2 and TRBJ2-7, is EPEVTQTPSHQVTQMGQEVILRCVPISNHLYFYWYRQILGQKVEFLVSFYNNEISEKSEIFDDQFSVERPDGSNFTLKIRSTKLEDSAMYFCASSEYGPLPNEQYFGPGTRLTVT.

This clonotype has at least ten counts. This sequence joins TRBV7-2 and TRBJ2-7; either TRBD1 or TRBD2 may supply D (5 bases each). The CDR3 contains 14 residues. Germline V lookup: CDR1 SGHTA, CDR2 FQGNSA. Deletions cut 2 bases from V and 6 bases from J, with 14 bases between. CDR3 nucleotides: TGTGCCAGCAGCTTATTTAGGGGAGAAGGCGAGCAGTACTTC. This sequence encodes CASSLFRGEGEQYF.

The table lists this clonotype with many counts. This rearrangement joins TRBV20-1 to TRBJ2-3; 8 bases are shared with TRBD2. There are 14 residues in the CDR3. V gave up 4 bases and J gave up 1 base; unmatched junction bases: 4. Per the germline V gene, CDR1 is DFQATT and CDR2 is SNEGSKA (reference sequence). CDR3 bases: TGCAGTGCTATGGAGCGGGGGCGCACAGATACGCAGTATTTT. Translating gives CSAMERGRTDTQYF.

A few counts support this clonotype. For the CDR3, the DNA is TGCGCCAGCAGCCCCCTCGACAGCTTCCAAGAGACCCAGTACTTC. Translation gives CASSPLDSFQETQYF. V gene TRBV4-1 combines with J gene TRBJ2-5; a possible D gene is TRBD1 (5 bases). There are 15 residues in the CDR3. Germline CDR1 is MGHRA and CDR2 is YSYEKL. Between the trimmed V and J ends, which lost 4 bases and 1 base, there was a span of 13 bases.

Notes on this clonotype: Just one base apart from a much larger clone, this may be a read error. The rearrangement links TRBV24-1 to TRBJ2-5, with D perhaps TRBD1 (7 bases). Germline V gene data show CDR1 as KGHDR and CDR2 as SFDVKD. This CDR3 has 15 residues. The CDR3 DNA sequence: TGTGCCGCCAGTGCCGGGGGACAGATCCAAGAGACCCAGTACTTC. This encodes CAASAGGQIQETQYF.

This clonotype was found many times. The chain couples TRBV11-2 to TRBJ1-5; D is undetermined. The CDR3 is 15 amino acids. V was trimmed by 3 bases and J by 3 bases, leaving 12 bases between them. CDR1 is SGHAT, CDR2 FQNNGV, per germline. This CDR3 is CASSLEPHPNQPQHF. CDR3 bases: TGTGCCAGCAGCTTGGAGCCTCACCCCAATCAGCCCCAGCATTTT.

Worth noting for this clonotype: A read error is possible here, since a much larger clone lies one base away. This chain uses TRBV11-2 with TRBJ2-3; D possibly corresponds to TRBD2 (5 bases). Germline loops: CDR1 SGHAT, CDR2 FQNNGV. The CDR3 is 14 residues long. The DNA of the CDR3 is TGTGCCAACAGCTTCCGGGGTACCCCAGATACGCAGTATTTT. This gives the protein CANSFRGTPDTQYF.

This clonotype showed up just a few times. This may stem from a read error, because a much larger clone lies one nucleotide away. DNA for the CDR3: TGTGCCAGCAGTGAGGGACAGGCTAATCAGCCCCAGCATTTT. Translated: CASSEGQANQPQHF. V gene TRBV2 combines with J gene TRBJ1-5; TRBD1 agrees at 8 bases. CDR1 is SNHLY, CDR2 FYNNEI, per germline. Trimming removed 3 bases from V and 4 bases from J; junction bases left unmatched: 2. The CDR3 contains 14 residues. Together with reference TRBV2 and TRBJ1-5, the CDR3 gives the full variable domain: EPEVTQTPSHQVTQMGQEVILRCVPISNHLYFYWYRQILGQKVEFLVSFYNNEISEKSEIFDDQFSVERPDGSNFTLKIRSTKLEDSAMYFCASSEGQANQPQHFGDGTRLSIL.

This clonotype was seen a few times. This rearrangement joins TRBV24-1 to TRBJ2-2; 9 bases line up with TRBD1. V shed 4 bases and J 6 bases; nucleotides not matched to a gene: 11. Germline CDR1 and CDR2: KGHDR and SFDVKD. The CDR3 has 17 residues. In nucleotides, the CDR3 is TGTGCCACCAGTGACAGGACAGGGGACCATGTTGCCGGGGAGCTGTTTTTT. Translated, it gives CATSDRTGDHVAGELFF.

Notes on this clonotype: A single base separates this from a much larger clone, so it may be a read error. J is TRBJ2-7 and V is TRBV19; TRBD1 or TRBD2 may be the D gene (5 bases each). V was clipped by 7 bases and J by 4 bases, with 20 bases between them. The length of the CDR3 is 15 residues. The germline V gene has CDR1 LNHDA and CDR2 SQIVND (reference sequence). The CDR3 reads CASNIFLAGAYEQYF. The CDR3 DNA reads as TGTGCCAGTAATATCTTCCTGGCCGGGGCTTACGAGCAGTACTTC.

The rearrangement uses TRBV3-1 and TRBJ1-3, with D perhaps matching TRBD1 (6 bases). Trimming pared 4 bases from V and 5 bases from J, leaving 9 bases between. Germline values: CDR1 LGHDT, CDR2 YNNKEL (reference sequence). This CDR3 is 13 amino acids long. The CDR3 loop reads CASSPTGRNTIYF. The CDR3 DNA reads TGTGCCAGCAGCCCCACAGGGAGAAACACCATATATTTT. Supplemented by reference TRBV3-1 and TRBJ1-3, the full variable domain reads DTAVSQTPKYLVTQMGNDKSIKCEQNLGHDTMYWYKQDSKKFLKIMFSYNNKELIINETVPNRFSPKSPDKAHLNLHINSLELGDSAVYFCASSPTGRNTIYFGEGSWLTVV.

The sample holds many counts of this clonotype. The V and J genes are TRBV3-1 and TRBJ2-1; D perhaps matches TRBD2 (5 bases). This CDR3 has 14 amino acids. CDR1 and CDR2 (germline): LGHDT, YNNKEL (reference sequence). Trimming took 0 bases from V and 9 from J, leaving 12 bases between them. The CDR3: CASSQDRAAGEQFF. The CDR3 DNA sequence: TGTGCCAGCAGCCAAGATCGGGCCGCGGGTGAGCAGTTCTTC.

V and J are TRBV29-1 and TRBJ1-3; D not resolved. The germline gives CDR1 SQVTM, CDR2 ANQGSEA. The CDR3 contains 12 residues. V lost 7 bases to trimming and J lost 2 bases, with 9 bases between them. The chain's CDR3 is CSAEDAGNTIYF. CDR3 DNA: TGCAGCGCCGAGGATGCTGGAAACACCATATATTTT.

This clonotype was observed many times. Here the CDR3 DNA reads TGTGCCAGCAGCCGTCGACAGGACGTGAACACTGAAGCTTTCTTT. The encoded protein is CASSRRQDVNTEAFF. The chain is built from TRBV11-1 and TRBJ1-1, with D possibly being TRBD1 (6 bases). The CDR3 loop spans 15 amino acids. Germline V gene sequence: CDR1 SGHAT, CDR2 FQDESV (reference sequence). The ends were cut back, 5 bases at V and 0 bases at J, with 13 bases in the middle.

Only a few counts were recorded for this clonotype. The V call is TRBV30, the J call TRBJ1-2, with a tentative D call TRBD1 (6 bases). The V gene's germline CDR1 is GTSNPN and CDR2 SVGIG (reference sequence). This CDR3 comprises 11 residues. V shed 4 bases and J shed 9 bases, with 12 bases lying between them. The CDR3: CAWNREKSYTF. CDR3 sequence (DNA): TGTGCCTGGAACAGGGAGAAAAGCTACACCTTC.

This clonotype was observed at least ten times. The chain joins TRBV9 to TRBJ1-1; D gene uncertain. Trimming cost V 0 bases and J 3 bases, with 9 bases left between them. In germline, CDR1 is SGDLS, CDR2 YYNGEE. This CDR3 spans 14 amino acids. CDR3 loop: CASSVEIWDTEAFF. CDR3 nucleotide sequence: TGTGCCAGCAGCGTAGAGATTTGGGACACTGAAGCTTTCTTT.

This clonotype came up many times. The genes are TRBV2 and TRBJ2-1, with D perhaps TRBD1 (5 bases). CDR1 and CDR2 (germline): SNHLY, FYNNEI. The CDR3 consists of 13 residues. V gave up 6 bases and J gave up 4 bases, with 10 bases separating them. DNA for the CDR3: TGTGCCAGCAGGGAGACAGAATACAATGAGCAGTTCTTC. Its protein product is CASRETEYNEQFF.

The V gene is TRBV7-2, the J gene TRBJ2-3; 7 bases map to TRBD2. The V and J ends lost 2 bases and 5 bases, in that order; junction bases with no gene match: 7. Germline V lookup: CDR1 SGHTA, CDR2 FQGNSA. The CDR3 runs to 15 residues. This CDR3 is CASSLYGGRKDTQYF. CDR3 sequence (DNA): TGTGCCAGCAGCTTATACGGGGGGAGGAAAGATACGCAGTATTTT.

The table lists this clonotype with many counts. The chain links TRBV2 to TRBJ2-5, with D perhaps TRBD1 or TRBD2 (5 bases each). From germline, CDR1 is SNHLY and CDR2 FYNNEI. CDR3 length: 13 amino acids. V was trimmed by 9 bases and J by 2 bases, leaving 13 bases between them. The CDR3 loop reads CASNRDRQETQYF. CDR3 in DNA: TGTGCCAGTAACCGGGACCGACAAGAGACCCAGTACTTC.